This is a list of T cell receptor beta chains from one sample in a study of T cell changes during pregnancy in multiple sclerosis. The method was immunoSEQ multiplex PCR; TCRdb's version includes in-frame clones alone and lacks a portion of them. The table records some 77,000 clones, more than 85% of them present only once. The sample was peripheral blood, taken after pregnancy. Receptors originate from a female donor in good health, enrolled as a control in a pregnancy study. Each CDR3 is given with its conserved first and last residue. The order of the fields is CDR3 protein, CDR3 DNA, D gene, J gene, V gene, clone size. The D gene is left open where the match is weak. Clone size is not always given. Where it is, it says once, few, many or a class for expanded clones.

CDR3 protein: CAWVEGNSPLHF; CDR3 DNA: TGTGCCTGGGTAGAGGGTAATTCACCCCTCCACTTT; D gene: NA; J gene: TRBJ1-6; V gene: TRBV30; clone size: NA
CDR3 protein: CASSPPGQGLETQYF; CDR3 DNA: TGTGCCAGCTCACCACCGGGACAGGGTCTCGAGACCCAGTACTTC; D gene: TRBD1; J gene: TRBJ2-5; V gene: TRBV18; clone size: NA
CDR3 protein: CASSIGARCTF; CDR3 DNA: TGTGCCAGTAGTATAGGAGCCCGGTGCACCTTC; D gene: NA; J gene: TRBJ1-2; V gene: TRBV19; clone size: NA
CDR3 protein: CASSSGVIVGNEQFF; CDR3 DNA: TGTGCCAGCAGTTCAGGGGTAATCGTGGGCAATGAGCAGTTCTTC; D gene: NA; J gene: TRBJ2-1; V gene: TRBV9; clone size: NA
CDR3 protein: CASSLVGGITGELFF; CDR3 DNA: TGTGCCAGCAGCTTGGTGGGGGGTATCACCGGGGAGCTGTTTTTT; D gene: NA; J gene: TRBJ2-2; V gene: TRBV5-4; clone size: once
CDR3 protein: CASSLGSQGRETQYF; CDR3 DNA: TGTGCCAGCAGCTTAGGAAGTCAGGGCAGGGAGACCCAGTACTTC; D gene: NA; J gene: TRBJ2-5; V gene: TRBV7-3; clone size: NA
CDR3 protein: CSVDLGGWVQYF; CDR3 DNA: TGCAGCGTTGATCTCGGGGGGTGGGTGCAGTATTTT; D gene: TRBD2; J gene: TRBJ2-3; V gene: TRBV29-1; clone size: NA
CDR3 protein: CASSQERSSGRALAKNIQYF; CDR3 DNA: TGCGCCAGCAGCCAAGAGAGATCTAGCGGGAGGGCTCTAGCCAAAAACATTCAGTACTTC; D gene: TRBD2; J gene: TRBJ2-4; V gene: TRBV4-3; clone size: NA
CDR3 protein: CASSRREMYGYTF; CDR3 DNA: TGTGCCAGTAGTAGGCGGGAGATGTATGGCTACACCTTC; D gene: NA; J gene: TRBJ1-2; V gene: TRBV19; clone size: once
CDR3 protein: CASSLGGYSNQPQHF; CDR3 DNA: TGTGCCAGTAGCCTGGGAGGCTATAGCAATCAGCCCCAGCATTTT; D gene: NA; J gene: TRBJ1-5; V gene: TRBV19; clone size: NA
CDR3 protein: CASRTDTSNQPQHF; CDR3 DNA: TGTGCCAGCCGGACAGATACTAGCAATCAGCCCCAGCATTTT; D gene: NA; J gene: TRBJ1-5; V gene: TRBV28; clone size: NA
CDR3 protein: CASMGGSSYEQYF; CDR3 DNA: TGTGCCAGCATGGGGGGGTCCTCCTACGAGCAGTACTTC; D gene: TRBD2; J gene: TRBJ2-7; V gene: TRBV14; clone size: NA
CDR3 protein: CASTSDPTGDEQYF; CDR3 DNA: TGTGCCAGCACCTCTGACCCTACAGGGGACGAGCAGTACTTC; D gene: TRBD1; J gene: TRBJ2-7; V gene: TRBV7-9; clone size: NA
CDR3 protein: CASSLGRGLGGNTDTQYF; CDR3 DNA: TGTGCCAGCAGCTTAGGCCGGGGACTAGGGGGGAACACAGATACGCAGTATTTT; D gene: TRBD2; J gene: TRBJ2-3; V gene: TRBV13; clone size: NA
CDR3 protein: CASSTDSSSETQYF; CDR3 DNA: TGTGCCAGCAGCACGGACAGTTCCTCAGAGACCCAGTACTTC; D gene: NA; J gene: TRBJ2-5; V gene: TRBV7-3; clone size: NA
CDR3 protein: CSASDSYGYTF; CDR3 DNA: TGCAGCGCATCGGACAGCTATGGCTACACCTTC; D gene: NA; J gene: TRBJ1-2; V gene: TRBV29-1; clone size: NA
CDR3 protein: CASSYTGGTEAFF; CDR3 DNA: TGCGCCAGCAGCTATACGGGGGGAACTGAAGCTTTCTTT; D gene: NA; J gene: TRBJ1-1; V gene: TRBV5-1; clone size: NA
CDR3 protein: CASTPLSGGAGDTQYF; CDR3 DNA: TGCGCCAGCACCCCCCTAAGCGGGGGGGCCGGGGATACGCAGTATTTT; D gene: TRBD2; J gene: TRBJ2-3; V gene: TRBV5-1; clone size: NA
CDR3 protein: CASSARLAGTDTQYF; CDR3 DNA: TGTGCCAGCAGCGCCCGACTAGCGGGCACAGATACGCAGTATTTT; D gene: NA; J gene: TRBJ2-3; V gene: TRBV21-1; clone size: NA
CDR3 protein: CASSLIAGYEQYF; CDR3 DNA: TGTGCCAGCAGCTTGATTGCGGGCTACGAGCAGTACTTC; D gene: NA; J gene: TRBJ2-7; V gene: TRBV7-9; clone size: NA
CDR3 protein: CASSISRGSYNQPQHF; CDR3 DNA: TGTGCCAGTAGTATTTCCAGGGGAAGTTACAATCAGCCCCAGCATTTT; D gene: NA; J gene: TRBJ1-5; V gene: TRBV19; clone size: NA
CDR3 protein: CASSGYSSTGELFF; CDR3 DNA: TGTGCCAGCAGTGGTTACAGCTCAACCGGGGAGCTGTTTTTT; D gene: NA; J gene: TRBJ2-2; V gene: TRBV2; clone size: NA
CDR3 protein: CASSQRTSGDNNEQFF; CDR3 DNA: TGTGCCAGCAGCCAAAGGACTAGCGGGGACAACAATGAGCAGTTCTTC; D gene: TRBD2; J gene: TRBJ2-1; V gene: TRBV4-2; clone size: NA
CDR3 protein: CASSPLMAEETQYF; CDR3 DNA: TGTGCCAGCAGTCCCCTAATGGCGGAGGAGACCCAGTACTTC; D gene: NA; J gene: TRBJ2-5; V gene: TRBV5-6; clone size: NA
CDR3 protein: CASSSTGTGGPTDTQYF; CDR3 DNA: TGTGCCAGCAGTTCGACCGGGACAGGGGGCCCTACAGATACGCAGTATTTT; D gene: TRBD1; J gene: TRBJ2-3; V gene: TRBV28; clone size: NA
CDR3 protein: CASSPLQGSYEQYF; CDR3 DNA: TGCGCCAGCTCCCCCCTGCAGGGGAGCTACGAGCAGTACTTC; D gene: NA; J gene: TRBJ2-7; V gene: TRBV4-1; clone size: NA